The 18 T cell receptor beta chains presented below share a single source sample, sequenced in a study of T cell responses to AZD1222 COVID-19 vaccine. Profiled with immunoSEQ multiplex PCR; TCRdb holds only in-frame clones, not every one. The sample consists of 90,000 to 150,000 clones, 75% to 90% of them appearing once. Sample: peripheral blood, taken on day 0 of AZD1222 vaccination. These receptors were collected from an adult in good health.

This chain uses TRBV6-4 with TRBJ2-1; possibly TRBD1 for D (5 bases). CDR1 and CDR2 from the germline V gene are MRHNA and SNTAGT. Trimming pared 4 bases from V and 0 bases from J, leaving 10 bases between. CDR3 length: 15 residues. In nucleotides, the CDR3 is TGTGCCAGCAGTGCGACAGCTAACTCCTACAATGAGCAGTTCTTC. Translating gives CASSATANSYNEQFF.

V and J are TRBV5-4 and TRBJ1-2; D is uncertain. Germline CDR1 is SGHNT and CDR2 is YYREEE (reference sequence). Trimming cost V 3 bases and J 8 bases, with 14 bases left between them. This CDR3 contains 13 residues. CDR3 bases: TGTGCCAGCAGCTCCGGACCCTTCGGAGGCTACACCTTC. It is translated as CASSSGPFGGYTF.

CDR3 in DNA: TGCGCCAGCAGCTTGGAAGTAGCAGCTCAAGAGACCCAGTACTTC. It translates to CASSLEVAAQETQYF. The rearrangement joins TRBV5-1 to TRBJ2-5, with D hard to call. The CDR3 consists of 15 residues. Trimming stripped 0 bases from V and 2 bases from J, with 11 bases between. Germline CDR1 is SGHRS and CDR2 is YFSETQ.

The V call is TRBV6-5, the J call TRBJ1-5; 8 bases are shared with TRBD1. J gave up 3 bases and V 9 bases, and 7 bases lay outside the gene matches. Germline V gene data show CDR1 as MNHEY and CDR2 as SVGAGI. The CDR3 spans 14 residues. The CDR3 region is CASRTGGDNQPQHF. CDR3 DNA sequence: TGTGCCAGTCGTACAGGGGGTGACAATCAGCCCCAGCATTTT.

This clone has only one observation. This chain uses TRBV6-6 with TRBJ1-1; D is uncertain. The CDR3 spans 13 residues. Germline values: CDR1 MNHNY, CDR2 SVGAGI (reference sequence). V gave up 2 bases and J gave up 8 bases, with 12 bases separating them. The CDR3 spells CASSYHQAGEAFF. CDR3 DNA: TGTGCCAGCAGTTACCATCAGGCAGGAGAAGCTTTCTTT.

This chain uses TRBV3-1 (or the pseudogene TRBV3-2) with TRBJ1-6; TRBD1 agrees at 7 bases. The J segment lost 0 bases and the V segment lost 0 bases, leaving 5 bases of the junction unmatched. Germline values: CDR1 LGHDT, CDR2 YNNKEL (reference sequence). The CDR3 runs 18 residues. The CDR3 nucleotides are TGTGCCAGCAGCCAAGAGGGAGGGGGCGGCTCCTATAATTCACCCCTCCACTTT. Translating it yields CASSQEGGGGSYNSPLHF.

In its sample, this clone was seen a few times. The chain uses TRBV5-1 and TRBJ1-1; TRBD1 agrees at 7 bases. The CDR3 loop spans 14 amino acids. The V gene's germline CDR1 is SGHRS and CDR2 YFSETQ. V lost 0 bases and J lost 3; bases outside the gene matches: 2. The CDR3 reads CASSLEGAHTEAFF. As DNA, the CDR3 is TGCGCCAGCAGCTTGGAGGGGGCGCACACTGAAGCTTTCTTT.

The chain uses TRBV5-4 and TRBJ2-7, with a possible D match to TRBD1 (5 bases). Trimming left V 2 bases short and J 2 bases short, with 11 bases between. CDR1 is SGHNT, CDR2 YYREEE, per germline (reference sequence). There are 14 residues in the CDR3. CDR3 nucleotides: TGTGCCAGCAGCTTTAGGCAGGGCGCCTACGAGCAGTACTTC. It translates to CASSFRQGAYEQYF.

The chain recombines TRBV20-1 with TRBJ2-1, with D uncertain. The CDR3 length is 12 residues. Deletions cut 3 bases from V and 6 bases from J, with 9 bases between. Per the germline V gene, CDR1 is DFQATT and CDR2 is SNEGSKA (reference sequence). CDR3 sequence: CSASFSLNEQFF. CDR3 DNA sequence: TGCAGTGCTAGTTTCTCTCTCAATGAGCAGTTCTTC.

In regard to this clone: Other DNA sequences of this sample code for an identical CDR3. The genes are TRBV27 and TRBJ1-2, with 11 positions matching TRBD1. Germline CDR1 is MNHEY and CDR2 is SMNVEV (reference sequence). The CDR3 length is 15 residues. J lost 4 bases, V lost 2 bases, and 3 bases had no gene match. CDR3 DNA: TGTGCCAGCAGTTTACTGGGACAGGGGGGCTATGGCTACACCTTC. Protein sequence: CASSLLGQGGYGYTF.

This clone was recorded a few times. V usage is TRBV28 and J usage is TRBJ1-5, with 9 positions matching TRBD1. The junction had 2 bases not matched to a gene; V was cut back by 3 bases and J by 2 bases. The CDR3 has 15 amino acids. The germline gives CDR1 MDHEN, CDR2 SYDVKM. The CDR3 here is CASSFTGGGNQPQHF. The CDR3 nucleotides are TGTGCCAGCAGTTTTACAGGGGGCGGCAATCAGCCCCAGCATTTT. The full variable domain, with the rest looked up from reference TRBV28 and TRBJ1-5, is DVKVTQSSRYLVKRTGEKVFLECVQDMDHENMFWYRQDPGLGLRLIYFSYDVKMKEKGDIPEGYSVSREKKERFSLILESASTNQTSMYLCASSFTGGGNQPQHFGDGTRLSIL.

The CDR3 coding sequence is TGTGCCAGCAGCAACCGACCGGGACAGATTAATGAAAAACTGTTTTTT. Its translation is CASSNRPGQINEKLFF. The chain combines TRBV7-9 with TRBJ1-4; 7 nucleotides agree with TRBD1. The CDR3 is 16 amino acids. Per germline, CDR1 SEHNR and CDR2 FQNEAQ (reference sequence). With 5 bases clipped from V and 4 bases from J, the junction kept 10 bases outside the gene matches.

There are a few counts of this clone. Here the CDR3 reads CATSRGSGTGVGNQPQHF. In nucleotides, the CDR3 is TGTGCCACCAGCAGGGGTTCCGGGACAGGGGTGGGCAATCAGCCCCAGCATTTT. This chain joins TRBV15 and TRBJ1-5; 10 positions match TRBD1. With V trimmed by 3 bases and J by 2 bases, 10 bases remained unmatched. CDR1 and CDR2 (germline): LNHNV, YYDKDF (reference sequence). CDR3 length: 18 amino acids. The variable domain in full, with the rest retrieved from reference TRBV15 and TRBJ1-5, is DAMVIQNPRYQVTQFGKPVTLSCSQTLNHNVMYWYQQKSSQAPKLLFHYYDKDFNNEADTPDNFQSRRPNTSFCFLDIRSPGLGDTAMYLCATSRGSGTGVGNQPQHFGDGTRLSIL.

The chain carries TRBV28 and TRBJ2-7; D tentatively fits TRBD1 or TRBD2 (7 bases each). The germline V gene encodes CDR1 MDHEN and CDR2 SYDVKM. This CDR3 is built from 13 residues. Trimming cost V 7 bases and J 4 bases, with 14 bases left between them. CDR3 in DNA: TGTGCCAGCATCCAGGGGGGGTTTTACGAGCAGTACTTC. This gives the protein CASIQGGFYEQYF.

The chain uses TRBV9 and TRBJ2-1; D possibly matches TRBD1 or TRBD2 (5 bases each). Germline-derived CDR1 and CDR2 are SGDLS and YYNGEE. Trimming took off 0 bases at V and 7 bases at J, with 14 bases between the two ends. CDR3 length: 15 amino acids. Here the CDR3 reads CASSVGVGEWNEQFF. The CDR3 bases are TGTGCCAGCAGCGTAGGGGTGGGGGAGTGGAATGAGCAGTTCTTC.

The chain couples TRBV7-8 to TRBJ2-5; TRBD2 might be the D (6 bases). The V gene lost 2 bases and the J gene lost 9 bases, with 7 bases spanning the gap. Germline V lookup: CDR1 SGHVS, CDR2 FQNEAQ. This CDR3 has 11 amino acids. The CDR3 is CASSLREAQYF. CDR3 sequence (DNA): TGTGCCAGCAGCTTAAGGGAGGCCCAGTACTTC.

This chain joins TRBV3-1 (or the pseudogene TRBV3-2) and TRBJ2-3; TRBD2 matches at 10 bases. Trimming took 0 bases from V and 5 from J; bases not matched to a gene: 8. Germline values: CDR1 LGHDT, CDR2 YNNKEL (reference sequence). This CDR3 region has 17 residues. The CDR3 DNA reads as TGTGCCAGCAGCCAAGATTTCTCAGCGGGAGGGGTAGATACGCAGTATTTT. Encoded protein: CASSQDFSAGGVDTQYF.

V and J are TRBV19 and TRBJ2-4; TRBD1 is a possible D gene (6 bases). V was cut by 8 bases and J by 3 bases, with 14 bases left in between. Germline CDR1 is LNHDA and CDR2 is SQIVND (reference sequence). The CDR3 has 14 amino acids. The DNA for the CDR3 is TGTGCCAGTGTAGAGACAGGAGACAAAAACATTCAGTACTTC. It yields the protein CASVETGDKNIQYF.